Below, 21 T cell receptor beta chains from the same sample are listed, as sequenced in a study of CD8+CD57+ T cells in acquired aplastic anemia. The template for TCR beta VDJ and CDR3 sequence profiling was genomic DNA. TCRdb re-called the reads through MiXCR, storing one row per CDR3 protein. Of 450,000 to 550,000 distinct CDR3 sequences listed, around 33% are singletons. All patients picked for sequencing had shown, by flow cytometry, an expansion of CD8+CD57+ cells. The specimen was sorted CD4+, CD8+, or CD8+CD57+ T cells (not recorded which) from PBMCs. Receptors originate from a human donor with aplastic anemia.

This clonotype occurred a few times. The rearrangement links TRBV10-3 to TRBJ1-3, with D possibly matching TRBD1 (6 bases). Germline CDR1 ENHRY, CDR2 SYGVKD. Trimming took 4 bases from V and 7 from J, leaving 14 bases between them. This CDR3 spans 14 amino acids. This chain's CDR3 is CAISVIGGWNTIYF. CDR3 nucleotide sequence: TGTGCCATCAGTGTGATAGGGGGTTGGAACACCATATATTTT.

A note on this clonotype: A much more abundant neighbour one base away suggests this may be a read error. The chain combines TRBV4-2 with TRBJ1-6, with D perhaps matching TRBD1 (5 bases). CDR3 length equals 14 residues. The V gene's germline CDR1 is LGHNA and CDR2 YNFKEQ. The CDR3 loop is CAGSQDGDNSPLHF. The CDR3 nucleotides read TGTGCCGGCAGCCAAGACGGGGACAATTCACCCCTCCACTTT.

This clonotype has a handful of counts. The J gene is TRBJ1-6, the V gene TRBV12-3 or TRBV12-4; D remains unclear. The V and J ends lost 2 bases and 7 bases respectively, with 18 bases between them. The CDR3 extends over 17 amino acids. CDR3 bases: TGTGCCAGCAGTTTAATCGTCCCGGGAAAAGAAAATTCACCCCTCCACTTT. This gives the protein CASSLIVPGKENSPLHF.

As for this clonotype: A much larger clone lies one base from this, so it may be a read error. As the CDR3 is not closed by the conserved phenylalanine or tryptophan, this likely results from a read error. The V gene is TRBV5-6, the J gene TRBJ1-2; the D is unclear. This CDR3 contains 12 residues. The germline V gene encodes CDR1 SGHDT and CDR2 YYEEEE. V was clipped by 4 bases and J by 8 bases, with 12 bases between them. The CDR3 region is CASSPDRGGYTS. Written as DNA, the CDR3 is TGTGCCAGCAGCCCTGATAGAGGGGGCTACACCTCC.

This clonotype was seen ten or more times. The chain carries TRBV15 and TRBJ2-2; the D is unclear. Germline V lookup: CDR1 LNHNV, CDR2 YYDKDF (reference sequence). V was cut by 3 bases and J by 2 bases, with 4 bases left in between. The CDR3 totals 13 residues. The CDR3 sequence is CATSRSNTGELFF. CDR3 in DNA: TGTGCCACCAGCAGGTCTAACACCGGGGAGCTGTTTTTT.

This clonotype has just a few counts. The rearrangement links TRBV20-1 to TRBJ2-1; D is ambiguous. Germline V gene lookup returns CDR1 DFQATT and CDR2 SNEGSKA (reference sequence). V was pared by 3 bases and J by 3 bases, with 15 bases between. The length of the CDR3 is 15 residues. The CDR3 here is CSASPEEGRYNEQFF. The CDR3 nucleotides are TGCAGTGCTAGCCCCGAGGAAGGTCGCTACAATGAGCAGTTCTTC.

There are many counts of this clonotype. The chain joins TRBV7-6 to TRBJ2-3; 8 nucleotides match TRBD1. The CDR3 has 15 amino acids. Germline V CDR1 and CDR2: SGHVS, FNYEAQ. With 5 bases clipped from V and 7 bases from J, the junction kept 11 bases outside the gene matches. The CDR3 sequence is CASSPGQGEPNTQYF. CDR3 sequence (DNA): TGTGCCAGCAGCCCCGGACAGGGCGAACCTAATACGCAGTATTTT.

This clonotype has at least ten counts. This chain joins TRBV14 and TRBJ2-7; no clear D. Between the trimmed V and J ends, which lost 0 bases and 1 base, there was a span of 10 bases. The CDR3 loop spans 15 amino acids. Germline V lookup: CDR1 SGHDN, CDR2 FVKESK. The CDR3 protein is CASSQEQGRSYEQYF. In nucleotides, the CDR3 is TGTGCCAGCAGCCAAGAGCAAGGCAGGTCCTACGAGCAGTACTTC. The full variable domain, completed using reference TRBV14 and TRBJ2-7, is EAGVTQFPSHSVIEKGQTVTLRCDPISGHDNLYWYRRVMGKEIKFLLHFVKESKQDESGMPNNRFLAERTGGTYSTLKVQPAELEDSGVYFCASSQEQGRSYEQYFGPGTRLTVT.

Comments on this clonotype: An end of the junction does not agree with germline; a read error may underlie this. This chain connects TRBV7-2 to TRBJ1-2, with 12 bases lining up with TRBD1. Germline V gives CDR1 SGHTA, CDR2 FQGNSA. This CDR3 contains 15 residues. CDR3 coding DNA: TGTGCCAGCAGCTCGGGACAGGGGGCAAGTAGTGGCTGCACCTTC. Translation gives CASSSGQGASSGCTF.

The rearrangement uses TRBV2 and TRBJ2-5; D might be TRBD2 (6 bases). The CDR3 spans 15 residues. Trimming removed 6 bases from V and 4 bases from J, with 18 bases in between. Looked up from germline, CDR1 is SNHLY and CDR2 is FYNNEI. The chain's CDR3 is CASRHGGGGIETQYF. DNA of the CDR3: TGTGCCAGCAGACACGGTGGTGGGGGGATAGAGACCCAGTACTTC.

The J gene is TRBJ2-5, the V gene TRBV11-3; perhaps TRBD1 as D (6 bases). Trimming removed 4 bases at V and 0 bases at J, with 9 bases between. This CDR3 is built from 14 residues. CDR1 is SGHNT and CDR2 is YENEEA in the germline V gene. The CDR3 DNA is TGTGCCAGCAGCTCCCGGGACAACCAAGAGACCCAGTACTTC. Translated, it gives CASSSRDNQETQYF.

This chain connects TRBV2 to TRBJ1-6; no clear D. The germline V gene encodes CDR1 SNHLY and CDR2 FYNNEI. The CDR3 runs 16 residues. V was trimmed by 4 bases and J by 0 bases, leaving 10 bases between them. The CDR3 protein is CASSGLQGSYNSPLHF. CDR3 nucleotides: TGTGCCAGCAGTGGATTGCAAGGCTCCTATAATTCACCCCTCCACTTT.

In its sample, this clonotype was seen a few times. The chain employs TRBV7-3 and TRBJ2-1, with D possibly being TRBD2 (6 bases). V lost 2 bases, J lost 8 bases, and 19 bases lay in between. The CDR3 runs to 16 residues. Germline V lookup: CDR1 SGHTA, CDR2 FQGTGA. The CDR3 protein is CASSLLAGTQVHEQFF. As DNA, the CDR3 is TGTGCCAGCAGCTTACTGGCCGGGACTCAGGTTCATGAGCAGTTCTTC.

At least ten counts were recorded for this clonotype. The CDR3 coding sequence is TGTGCCAGCAGCTCAAGCCCCGGGAGCTCCTACGAGCAGTACTTC. Translation gives CASSSSPGSSYEQYF. The V call is TRBV7-9, the J call TRBJ2-7, with TRBD2 as a possible D gene (6 bases). Germline CDR1 and CDR2: SEHNR and FQNEAQ (reference sequence). CDR3 length: 15 residues. Trimming stripped 4 bases from V and 0 bases from J, with 13 bases between.

This chain links TRBV30 with TRBJ2-1; possibly TRBD2 for D (5 bases). Deletions cut 5 bases from V and 2 bases from J, with 13 bases between. Germline CDR1 and CDR2: GTSNPN and SVGIG (reference sequence). This CDR3 contains 14 residues. DNA of the CDR3: TGTGCCTGGCTGTTGGACGGGACCTACAATGAGCAGTTCTTC. Translated: CAWLLDGTYNEQFF.

In the case of this clonotype: A junction end diverges from the germline sequence, so it may reflect a read error. The rearrangement joins TRBV7-2 to TRBJ2-5, with 7 bases aligning to TRBD2. Germline V gene lookup returns CDR1 SGHTA and CDR2 FQGNSA. CDR3 length: 16 residues. CDR3 nucleotide sequence: TGTGCCAGCAGCTTAGCGTTACTAGCGACCCAAGAGACCCAGTGCTTC. This codes for CASSLALLATQETQCF. Filled out from reference TRBV7-2 and TRBJ2-5, the complete variable domain reads GAGVSQSPSNKVTEKGKDVELRCDPISGHTALYWYRQSLGQGLEFLIYFQGNSAPDKSGLPSDRFSAERTGGSVSTLTIQRTQQEDSAVYLCASSLALLATQETQCFGPGTRLLVL.

A few counts support this clonotype. The chain carries TRBV5-1 and TRBJ2-7, with 7 bases that match TRBD1. Germline-derived CDR1 and CDR2 are SGHRS and YFSETQ. There are 14 residues in the CDR3. V gave up 0 bases and J gave up 6 bases; unmatched junction bases: 6. The CDR3 DNA reads as TGCGCCAGCAGCTTGGCAGTTTCAGGGGGCGAGCAGTACTTC. This sequence encodes CASSLAVSGGEQYF. The full variable domain, with the rest looked up from reference TRBV5-1 and TRBJ2-7, is KAGVTQTPRYLIKTRGQQVTLSCSPISGHRSVSWYQQTPGQGLQFLFEYFSETQRNKGNFPGRFSGRQFSNSRSEMNVSTLELGDSALYLCASSLAVSGGEQYFGPGTRLTVT.

V is TRBV3-1 and J is TRBJ1-4, with D unclear. Germline-derived CDR1 and CDR2 are LGHDT and YNNKEL (reference sequence). Trimming stripped 2 bases from V and 8 bases from J, with 6 bases between. There are 12 residues in the CDR3. CDR3 residues: CASSQMREKLFF. The CDR3 nucleotides read TGTGCCAGCAGCCAAATGAGGGAAAAACTGTTTTTT.

Points on this clonotype: Since a much larger clone is just one base distant, this may be a read error. V and J are TRBV19 and TRBJ2-5; perhaps D is TRBD1 or TRBD2 (6 bases each). This CDR3 comprises 15 residues. CDR1 and CDR2 (germline): LNHDA, SQIVND (reference sequence). Between the trimmed V and J ends, which lost 5 bases and 5 bases, there was a span of 18 bases. CDR3 DNA: TGTGCCAGTAGTCCTTGGGGGGACAACGGTGAGACCCAGTACTTC. Protein: CASSPWGDNGETQYF.

Concerning this clonotype: This may be a read error, as it is one base from a much larger clone. The chain couples TRBV4-3 to TRBJ1-2, with TRBD1 identical over 9 bases. Germline V gene data show CDR1 as LGHNA and CDR2 as YSLEER. CDR3 length: 14 residues. CDR3 residues: CVSSQGQGHYGYTF. The CDR3, as DNA: TGCGTCAGCAGCCAGGGACAGGGACACTATGGCTACACCTTC.

This clonotype was seen ten or more times. The chain employs TRBV20-1 and TRBJ1-6; 10 bases map to TRBD1. Germline-derived CDR1 and CDR2 are DFQATT and SNEGSKA (reference sequence). Losses at the gene ends were 6 bases for V and 0 bases for J; bases not matched to a gene: 5. There are 16 residues in the CDR3. The CDR3 loop is CSARDRGSSYNSPLHF. The CDR3 DNA follows: TGCAGTGCAAGGGACAGGGGTTCCTCCTATAATTCACCCCTCCACTTT.